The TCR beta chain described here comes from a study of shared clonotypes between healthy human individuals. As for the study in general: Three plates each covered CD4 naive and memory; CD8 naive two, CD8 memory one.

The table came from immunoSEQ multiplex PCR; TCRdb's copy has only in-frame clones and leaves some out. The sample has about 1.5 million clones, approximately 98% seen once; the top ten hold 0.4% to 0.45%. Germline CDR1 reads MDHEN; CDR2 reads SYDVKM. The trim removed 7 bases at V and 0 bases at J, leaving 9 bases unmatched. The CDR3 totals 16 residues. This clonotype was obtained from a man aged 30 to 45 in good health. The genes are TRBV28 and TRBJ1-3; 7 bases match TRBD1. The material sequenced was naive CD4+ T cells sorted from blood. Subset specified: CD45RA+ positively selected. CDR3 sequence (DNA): TGTGCCAGCAAACCGACAGGGTTCAACTCTGGAAACACCATATATTTT. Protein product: CASKPTGFNSGNTIYF. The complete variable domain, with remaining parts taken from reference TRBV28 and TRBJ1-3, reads DVKVTQSSRYLVKRTGEKVFLECVQDMDHENMFWYRQDPGLGLRLIYFSYDVKMKEKGDIPEGYSVSREKKERFSLILESASTNQTSMYLCASKPTGFNSGNTIYFGEGSWLTVV.